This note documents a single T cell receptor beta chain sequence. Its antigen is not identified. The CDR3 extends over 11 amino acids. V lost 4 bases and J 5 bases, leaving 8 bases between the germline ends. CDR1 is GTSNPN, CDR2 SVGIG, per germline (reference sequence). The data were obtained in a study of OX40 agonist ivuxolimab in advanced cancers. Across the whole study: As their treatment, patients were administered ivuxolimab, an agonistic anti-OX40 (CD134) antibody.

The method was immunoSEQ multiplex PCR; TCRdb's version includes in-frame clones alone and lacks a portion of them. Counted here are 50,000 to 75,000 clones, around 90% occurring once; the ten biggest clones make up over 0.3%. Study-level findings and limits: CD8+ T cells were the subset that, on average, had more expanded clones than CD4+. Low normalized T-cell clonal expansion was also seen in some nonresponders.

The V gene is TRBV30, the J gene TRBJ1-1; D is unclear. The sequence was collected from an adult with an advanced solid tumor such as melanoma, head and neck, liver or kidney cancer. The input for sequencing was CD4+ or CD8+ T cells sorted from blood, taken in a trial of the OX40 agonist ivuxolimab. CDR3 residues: CAWNGRTEAFF. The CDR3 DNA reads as TGTGCCTGGAATGGCAGAACTGAAGCTTTCTTT.